One and the same sample provided the 5 T cell receptor beta chains below, sequenced in a study of T cell changes during pregnancy in multiple sclerosis. Only in-frame clones appear in the TCRdb table, and some are missing; sequencing was by immunoSEQ multiplex PCR. In the table there are about 89,000 clones, over 90% of which are singletons. This sample comprised peripheral blood, obtained in the third trimester of pregnancy. These receptors all stem from a female donor with multiple sclerosis, enrolled in a pregnancy study.

The sample holds one count of this clone. CDR3 sequence reads: CASSMGQGAAEAFF. Written as DNA, the CDR3 is TGTGCCAGTAGTATGGGACAGGGGGCCGCTGAAGCTTTCTTT. The chain uses TRBV19 and TRBJ1-1; 12 nucleotides align to TRBD1. The CDR3 loop spans 14 amino acids. Germline V gene sequence: CDR1 LNHDA, CDR2 SQIVND (reference sequence). J was trimmed by 6 bases and V by 3 bases; bases with no gene match: 2.

The chain joins TRBV5-1 to TRBJ2-5, with a weak D call TRBD1 (6 bases). Trimming took off 3 bases at V and 5 bases at J, with 11 bases between the two ends. Looked up from germline, CDR1 is SGHRS and CDR2 is YFSETQ. The CDR3 length is 13 residues. CDR3 loop: CASSSGAGETQYF. CDR3 DNA sequence: TGCGCCAGCAGCTCAGGGGCTGGGGAGACCCAGTACTTC.

J is TRBJ1-2 and V is TRBV5-1, with 9 bases that match TRBD1. Trimming took 4 bases from V and 1 from J; bases not matched to a gene: 8. CDR1 SGHRS and CDR2 YFSETQ come from the germline V gene. CDR3 length: 16 amino acids. CDR3 bases: TGCGCCAGCAGCCGGGACAGGGCAGAAGGTAACTATGGCTACACCTTC. It encodes CASSRDRAEGNYGYTF. Complete variable domain (other parts from reference TRBV5-1 and TRBJ1-2): KAGVTQTPRYLIKTRGQQVTLSCSPISGHRSVSWYQQTPGQGLQFLFEYFSETQRNKGNFPGRFSGRQFSNSRSEMNVSTLELGDSALYLCASSRDRAEGNYGYTFGSGTRLTVV.

The chain has TRBV19 and TRBJ2-5; no firm D call. Trimming shortened V by 2 bases and J by 0 bases, and 10 bases separated the two germline ends. The CDR3 is 15 residues long. Germline CDR1 LNHDA, CDR2 SQIVND (reference sequence). DNA of the CDR3: TGTGCCAGTAGTATAAGGAACAGCTACCAAGAGACCCAGTACTTC. Translating gives CASSIRNSYQETQYF.

The gene calls are TRBV29-1 and TRBJ2-5; the D is unclear. From germline, CDR1 is SQVTM and CDR2 ANQGSEA. The V end lost 4 bases, the J end lost 2 bases, and 14 bases lay between the germline ends. There are 14 residues in the CDR3. The CDR3 DNA reads as TGCAGCGTTGGTGGGCCGGTGAGACAAGAGACCCAGTACTTC. It specifies CSVGGPVRQETQYF.